This T cell receptor beta chain originates from a study of OX40 agonist ivuxolimab in advanced cancers. This CDR3 spans 15 amino acids. Trimming took 6 bases from V and 2 from J; bases not matched to a gene: 7. CDR1 is MDHEN, CDR2 SYDVKM, per germline. The study's findings and limits: Dose levels from 0.1 to 3.0 mg/kg saw CD4+ and CD8+ blood T cells expand clonally by week 6. Among the lowest peripheral clonal expansion occurred in 0.1-3.0 mg/kg partial responders.

Assay: immunoSEQ multiplex PCR; the TCRdb copy retains only in-frame clones and omits some. The sample lists 35,000 or so clones, almost 85% occurring once. In the case of this clone: Its target is unknown.

The sequencing used CD4+ or CD8+ T cells sorted from blood, collected in a trial of the OX40 agonist ivuxolimab. The rearrangement links TRBV28 to TRBJ1-2; 9 bases agree with TRBD1. The receptor's source is an adult with an advanced solid tumor such as melanoma, head and neck, liver or kidney cancer. CDR3 sequence reads: CASRVWTGENYGYTF. As DNA, the CDR3 is TGTGCCAGCAGGGTTTGGACAGGGGAGAACTATGGCTACACCTTC.